Listed here are 18 T cell receptor beta chains from one sample, sequenced in a study of blood T cells in healthy people across ages. The use of a sample-barcoded 5' primer and a J-beta primer mix characterized a second PCR of roughly 7 to 11 cycles. TCRdb redid the calling of the 5' RACE reads with MiXCR, one entry per CDR3 protein. Here the sample spans about 640,000 distinct CDR3 sequences, approximately 50% being singletons. The sample taken for sequencing was blood. The receptor set was obtained from a man aged 60-69 years in good health.

This clonotype was seen only once. The CDR3 loop is CASSPGVSNQPQHF. The CDR3 DNA follows: TGTGCCAGCAGTCCAGGTGTTAGCAATCAGCCCCAGCATTTT. V is TRBV2 and J is TRBJ1-5; D ambiguous. The CDR3 is made up of 14 amino acids. Trimming cost V 5 bases and J 0 bases, with 8 bases left between them. From germline, CDR1 is SNHLY and CDR2 FYNNEI.

For this clonotype: One end of the junction varies from germline; a read error may be responsible. The chain uses TRBV29-1 and TRBJ1-1; D is perhaps TRBD1 (6 bases). CDR1 is SQVTM and CDR2 is ANQGSEA in the germline V gene. The CDR3 covers 13 residues. CDR3 amino acids: CSGEKGGNTEAFF. CDR3 in DNA: TGCAGCGGTGAAAAGGGGGGGAACACTGAAGCTTTCTTT.

The J gene is TRBJ1-1, the V gene TRBV6-5; D is uncertain. V lost 5 bases to trimming and J lost 4 bases, with 11 bases between them. The germline gives CDR1 MNHEY, CDR2 SVGAGI. This CDR3 region has 13 residues. The CDR3 coding sequence is TGTGCCAGCAGTAATGGGGTCCTCACTGAAGCTTTCTTT. As protein: CASSNGVLTEAFF.

This clonotype was seen at least ten times. The chain uses TRBV9 and TRBJ2-6; D call uncertain. The CDR3 is made up of 14 amino acids. Trimming pared 3 bases from V and 4 bases from J, leaving 8 bases between. The V gene's germline CDR1 is SGDLS and CDR2 YYNGEE. CDR3 nucleotides: TGTGCCAGCAGCGCAGGTGGGGGGGCCAACGTCCTGACTTTC. As protein: CASSAGGGANVLTF.

The CDR3 loop is CASSLGTGFNTEAFF. The CDR3 DNA follows: TGCGCCAGCAGCTTGGGGACAGGGTTTAACACTGAAGCTTTCTTT. The rearrangement links TRBV5-1 to TRBJ1-1; TRBD1 aligns across 8 bases. Germline V gene data show CDR1 as SGHRS and CDR2 as YFSETQ. J gave up 2 bases and V 0 bases, and 3 bases lay outside the gene matches. CDR3 length: 15 amino acids.

This chain links TRBV29-1 with TRBJ1-2; no definite D call. CDR3 length: 15 residues. Deletions cut 7 bases from V and 3 bases from J, with 21 bases between. Germline V gene lookup returns CDR1 SQVTM and CDR2 ANQGSEA. The chain's CDR3 is CSGLTWEGDHYGYTF. In nucleotides, the CDR3 is TGCAGCGGGCTGACCTGGGAGGGAGATCACTATGGCTACACCTTC. Looking up the rest from reference TRBV29-1 and TRBJ1-2 gives the full variable domain: SAVISQKPSRDICQRGTSLTIQCQVDSQVTMMFWYRQQPGQSLTLIATANQGSEATYESGFVIDKFPISRPNLTFSTLTVSNMSPEDSSIYLCSGLTWEGDHYGYTFGSGTRLTVV.

V gene TRBV10-3 combines with J gene TRBJ2-5; no firm D call. The length of the CDR3 is 15 residues. CDR1 is ENHRY, CDR2 SYGVKD, per germline. Trimming left V 6 bases short and J 1 base short, with 15 bases between. The CDR3 here is CAISRFEASQETQYF. In DNA, the CDR3 is TGTGCCATCAGCCGGTTCGAGGCATCCCAAGAGACCCAGTACTTC.

V gene TRBV25-1 combines with J gene TRBJ1-2; D ambiguous. Germline-derived CDR1 and CDR2 are MGHDK and SYGVNS. V gave up 2 bases and J gave up 2 bases, with 9 bases separating them. The CDR3 totals 14 residues. CDR3 DNA: TGTGCCAGCAGTGAAGCGGGGTCCAACTATGGCTACACCTTC. Translating gives CASSEAGSNYGYTF.

This chain links TRBV29-1 with TRBJ2-5; 13 nucleotides line up with TRBD2. V lost 7 bases and J lost 2; bases outside the gene matches: 4. Germline CDR1 SQVTM, CDR2 ANQGSEA. CDR3 length equals 14 residues. The CDR3 region is CSGMTSGGQETQYF. In DNA, the CDR3 is TGCAGCGGTATGACTAGCGGGGGGCAAGAGACCCAGTACTTC. Combining the CDR3 with reference TRBV29-1 and TRBJ2-5 gives the whole variable domain SAVISQKPSRDICQRGTSLTIQCQVDSQVTMMFWYRQQPGQSLTLIATANQGSEATYESGFVIDKFPISRPNLTFSTLTVSNMSPEDSSIYLCSGMTSGGQETQYFGPGTRLLVL.

This clonotype was observed a handful of times. The chain joins TRBV7-2 to TRBJ2-7; D is unclear. The V end lost 5 bases, the J end lost 2 bases, and 7 bases lay between the germline ends. Per the germline V gene, CDR1 is SGHTA and CDR2 is FQGNSA. The CDR3 loop spans 12 amino acids. Written as DNA, the CDR3 is TGTGCCAGCAGCGCCGATCCCTACGAGCAGTACTTC. The encoded protein is CASSADPYEQYF.

The V gene is TRBV4-1, the J gene TRBJ1-2; the match to TRBD1 covers 10 bases. Germline values: CDR1 MGHRA, CDR2 YSYEKL. The CDR3 runs 17 residues. V dropped 4 bases and J dropped 7; count of bases not matched to a gene: 15. CDR3 in DNA: TGCGCCAGCAGCCGGGAACCCGGCGGGACAGGGGCGGGTGGCTACACCTTC. Its protein is CASSREPGGTGAGGYTF.

This clonotype has a handful of counts. This chain uses TRBV9 with TRBJ2-7, with 7 bases matching TRBD1. Germline V gene data show CDR1 as SGDLS and CDR2 as YYNGEE. The J segment lost 3 bases and the V segment lost 0 bases, leaving 3 bases of the junction unmatched. The CDR3 has 14 amino acids. The chain's CDR3 is CASSVDPGGYEQYF. DNA of the CDR3: TGTGCCAGCAGCGTAGACCCAGGGGGCTACGAGCAGTACTTC.

This clonotype was found once. V usage is TRBV20-1 and J usage is TRBJ1-2; the match to TRBD1 covers 9 bases. Per germline, CDR1 DFQATT and CDR2 SNEGSKA (reference sequence). The CDR3 consists of 12 residues. Unmatched junction bases numbered 0, after V lost 0 bases and J lost 7 bases. This chain's CDR3 is CSARETGGGYTF. The CDR3 coding sequence is TGCAGTGCTAGAGAGACAGGGGGTGGCTACACCTTC.

The chain joins TRBV7-2 to TRBJ1-5, with 10 bases lining up with TRBD1. CDR3 length: 16 residues. Trimming took 1 base from V and 6 from J; bases not matched to a gene: 6. CDR1 is SGHTA and CDR2 is FQGNSA in the germline V gene. CDR3 loop: CASSLVGQGVGQPQHF. CDR3 nucleotides: TGTGCCAGCAGCTTAGTCGGACAGGGGGTGGGTCAGCCCCAGCATTTT.

DNA of the CDR3: TGTGCCAGCAGTACTCTGGGGGGGGCGAACACCGGGGAGCTGTTTTTT. Protein: CASSTLGGANTGELFF. This chain connects TRBV6-5 to TRBJ2-2; 7 positions agree with TRBD2. The CDR3 is 16 residues long. Germline V gene lookup returns CDR1 MNHEY and CDR2 SVGAGI. The J segment lost 0 bases and the V segment lost 5 bases, leaving 6 bases of the junction unmatched.

This clonotype has more than one count but fewer than ten. The rearrangement joins TRBV29-1 to TRBJ1-5; the D gene is possibly TRBD1 (5 bases). The V gene lost 7 bases and the J gene lost 7 bases, with 14 bases spanning the gap. The CDR3 sequence is 12 residues long. Germline V gene sequence: CDR1 SQVTM, CDR2 ANQGSEA. CDR3 in DNA: TGCAGCGCCCGGAGTGGGGACCAGCCCCAGCATTTT. Encoded protein: CSARSGDQPQHF.

The V gene is TRBV7-2, the J gene TRBJ2-7, with D possibly being TRBD1 (6 bases). Trimming cost V 1 base and J 2 bases, with 15 bases left between them. CDR3 length: 16 residues. The germline gives CDR1 SGHTA, CDR2 FQGNSA. CDR3: CASSLGLWDTTYEQYF. DNA of the CDR3: TGTGCCAGCAGCTTAGGGCTTTGGGACACCACCTACGAGCAGTACTTC.

The rearrangement uses TRBV6-2 or TRBV6-3 and TRBJ1-2; D possibly corresponds to TRBD1 (6 bases). V lost 2 bases to trimming and J lost 4 bases, with 8 bases between them. The germline gives CDR1 MNHEY, CDR2 SVGEGT. The CDR3 covers 13 residues. The CDR3 nucleotides are TGTGCCAGCAGTTACGACAGGACCTATGGCTACACCTTC. Its protein product is CASSYDRTYGYTF.